Shown below are 6 T cell receptor beta chains from a single sample sequenced in a study of T cells after yellow fever vaccination. TCRdb ran MiXCR on the 5' RACE reads and lists one entry per CDR3 protein. The data hold a few hundred thousand distinct CDR3 sequences, with 17% observed a single time. This specimen consisted of PBMCs, obtained 5 days after the first yellow fever vaccination. These receptor sequences come from a man aged 18 to 35 who received the YFV17D yellow fever vaccine.

This clonotype has a count of ten or more. V and J are TRBV2 and TRBJ1-2, with 11 nucleotides matching TRBD1. Trimming took 7 bases from V and 4 from J; bases not matched to a gene: 5. The CDR3 contains 14 residues. The germline V gene encodes CDR1 SNHLY and CDR2 FYNNEI. CDR3 sequence reads: CASMPGQGGYGYTF. The CDR3 DNA sequence: TGTGCCAGCATGCCGGGACAGGGGGGCTATGGCTACACCTTC.

The gene calls are TRBV6-2 or TRBV6-3 and TRBJ2-7, with D possibly TRBD2 on 6 matching bases. Germline lookup yields CDR1 MNHEY and CDR2 SVGEGT. This CDR3 has 17 amino acids. Between the trimmed V and J ends, which lost 2 bases and 2 bases, there was a span of 19 bases. As DNA, the CDR3 is TGTGCCAGCAGTTACGGGGGGAGGCGTAGCGGCACCTACGAGCAGTACTTC. Its protein product is CASSYGGRRSGTYEQYF.

This clonotype has only a few counts. The chain is built from TRBV25-1 and TRBJ2-1; possible D gene TRBD2, 6 bases. V was cut by 6 bases and J by 8 bases, with 11 bases left in between. Germline V CDR1 and CDR2: MGHDK, SYGVNS. This CDR3 has 12 amino acids. This CDR3 is CASRSPGDEQFF. CDR3 coding DNA: TGTGCCAGCAGGTCCCCGGGGGATGAGCAGTTCTTC.

This clonotype was seen only a few times. CDR3 residues: CASSRGDRGYNEQFF. The DNA of the CDR3 is TGTGCCAGCAGTCGAGGGGACAGGGGCTACAATGAGCAGTTCTTC. The rearrangement links TRBV12-3 or TRBV12-4 to TRBJ2-1; 10 bases are a match to TRBD1. The CDR3 extends over 15 amino acids. J gave up 3 bases and V 5 bases, and 4 bases lay outside the gene matches.

A few counts support this clonotype. The gene calls are TRBV7-2 and TRBJ2-5; no definite D call. The germline gives CDR1 SGHTA, CDR2 FQGNSA. Trimming removed 0 bases at V and 1 base at J, with 9 bases between. The CDR3 runs to 15 residues. The chain's CDR3 is CASSLARWSQETQYF. The DNA of the CDR3 is TGTGCCAGCAGCTTAGCAAGGTGGTCCCAAGAGACCCAGTACTTC.

J is TRBJ2-2 and V is TRBV12-3 or TRBV12-4; 9 positions agree with TRBD2. V shed 10 bases, J shed 7 bases, and the junction held 16 bases outside the gene matches. The CDR3 loop spans 16 amino acids. The CDR3 DNA reads TGTGCCATCCTAGGACTAGCGTGGGGGCCGATCGGGGAGCTGTTTTTT. It yields the protein CAILGLAWGPIGELFF.